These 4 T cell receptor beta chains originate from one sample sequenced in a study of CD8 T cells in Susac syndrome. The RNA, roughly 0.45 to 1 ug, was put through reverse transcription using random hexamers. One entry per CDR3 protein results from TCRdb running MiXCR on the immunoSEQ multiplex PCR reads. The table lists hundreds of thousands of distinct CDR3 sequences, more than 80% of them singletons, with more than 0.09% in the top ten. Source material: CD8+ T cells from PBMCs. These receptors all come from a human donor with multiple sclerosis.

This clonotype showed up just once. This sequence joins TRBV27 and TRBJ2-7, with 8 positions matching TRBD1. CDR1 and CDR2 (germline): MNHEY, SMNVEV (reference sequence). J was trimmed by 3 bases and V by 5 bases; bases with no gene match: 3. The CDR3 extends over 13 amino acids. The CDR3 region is CASSIGTGYEQYF. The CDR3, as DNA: TGTGCCAGCAGTATAGGGACAGGCTACGAGCAGTACTTC.

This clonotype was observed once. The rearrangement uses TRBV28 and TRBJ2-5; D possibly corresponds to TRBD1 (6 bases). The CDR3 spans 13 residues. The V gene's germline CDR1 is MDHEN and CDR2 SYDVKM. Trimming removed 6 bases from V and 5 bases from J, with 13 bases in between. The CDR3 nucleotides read TGTGCCAGCAGCAACAGGGCTTCTGAGACCCAGTACTTC. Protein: CASSNRASETQYF.

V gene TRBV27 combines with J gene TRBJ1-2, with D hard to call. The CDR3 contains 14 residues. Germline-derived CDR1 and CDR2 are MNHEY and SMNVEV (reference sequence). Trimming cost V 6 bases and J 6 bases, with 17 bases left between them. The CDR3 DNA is TGTGCCAGCAGCCTTATACCGGGCGCAGATGGCTACACCTTC. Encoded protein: CASSLIPGADGYTF.

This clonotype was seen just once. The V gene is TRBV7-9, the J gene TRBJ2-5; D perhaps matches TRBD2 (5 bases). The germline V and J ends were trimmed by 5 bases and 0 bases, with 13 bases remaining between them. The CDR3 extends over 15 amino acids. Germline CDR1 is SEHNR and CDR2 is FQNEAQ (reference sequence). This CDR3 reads CASSPAGFYQETQYF. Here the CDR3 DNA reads TGTGCCAGCAGCCCCGCGGGCTTTTACCAAGAGACCCAGTACTTC.